A selection of T cell receptor beta chains follows, all from one sample in a study of cytomegalovirus exposure and HLA in healthy donors. Clones were sequenced by immunoSEQ multiplex PCR, and TCRdb holds only the in-frame ones, with some missing. The sample contains around 33,000 clones, more than 70% of which appear only once. Sequenced input: PBMCs. All receptors come from a woman in her twenties or thirties in good health and CMV-seropositive. The CDR3 runs from the conserved cysteine through the conserved F or W. Fields, in order: CDR3 protein, CDR3 DNA, D gene, clone size, J gene, V gene. A D gene is named only where the DNA matches it firmly. Some rows mark clone size as missing; the rest say once, few, many or name a class of expanded clone.

CASSFGSNQPQHF	TGTGCCAGCAGCTTTGGCTCAAATCAGCCCCAGCATTTT	NA	NA	TRBJ1-5	TRBV5-8
CASSPFSGAAGELFF	TGTGCCAGCAGTCCGTTCAGCGGGGCCGCCGGGGAGCTGTTTTTT	TRBD2	NA	TRBJ2-2	TRBV6-6
CASSLRTEEGQYF	TGTGCCAGCAGTCTCCGGACGGAAGAGGGGCAGTACTTC	NA	NA	TRBJ2-7	TRBV6-6
CASLWGGFGNEQFF	TGTGCCAGCCTGTGGGGGGGGTTTGGGAATGAGCAGTTCTTC	TRBD2	NA	TRBJ2-1	TRBV13
CASIGRTMGGYEQYF	TGTGCCAGCATCGGCCGCACGATGGGGGGCTACGAGCAGTACTTC	NA	NA	TRBJ2-7	TRBV27
CASSRNTGSTEAFF	TGTGCCAGCAGCCGGAACACCGGGAGCACTGAAGCTTTCTTT	NA	NA	TRBJ1-1	TRBV5-5
CASRTSRDSYEQYF	TGTGCCAGCAGGACTAGTAGGGACTCCTACGAGCAGTACTTC	NA	NA	TRBJ2-7	TRBV28
CASSSSSGGGWNEQFF	TGTGCCAGCAGCTCCTCTAGCGGGGGGGGATGGAATGAGCAGTTCTTC	TRBD2	NA	TRBJ2-1	TRBV11-3
CASSLGDGALTYNEQFF	TGTGCCAGCAGCTTAGGCGATGGGGCGTTGACGTACAATGAGCAGTTCTTC	NA	NA	TRBJ2-1	TRBV7-9
CASSVFGGSSYEQYF	TGCGCCAGCAGCGTTTTCGGGGGGAGCTCCTACGAGCAGTACTTC	TRBD2	NA	TRBJ2-7	TRBV4-1
CASSLALGDTEAFF	TGTGCCAGCAGCTTGGCTCTCGGGGACACTGAAGCTTTCTTT	NA	NA	TRBJ1-1	TRBV7-9
CASSFATGEASNYGYTF	TGCGCCAGCAGCTTCGCGACAGGGGAGGCAAGTAACTATGGCTACACCTTC	TRBD1	NA	TRBJ1-2	TRBV5-1
CASSPKRQGYGYPF	TGTGCCAGCTCACCAAAACGACAGGGCTATGGCTACCCCTTC	TRBD1	NA	TRBJ1-2	TRBV18
CASSAGDRGGDEQYF	TGTGCCAGCAGCGCCGGGGACAGGGGAGGCGACGAGCAGTACTTC	TRBD1	NA	TRBJ2-7	TRBV5-4
CASSSSLGLAVRGETQYF	TGTGCCAGCAGCTCCAGCCTAGGACTAGCGGTTAGGGGAGAGACCCAGTACTTC	TRBD2	NA	TRBJ2-5	TRBV7-9
CASTWVEGNYGYTF	TGTGCCAGCACCTGGGTGGAGGGTAACTATGGCTACACCTTC	NA	few	TRBJ1-2	TRBV6-5
CAWSPGYEQYF	TGTGCCTGGAGTCCGGGCTACGAGCAGTACTTC	NA	NA	TRBJ2-7	TRBV30
CASSENGGGYTF	TGTGCCAGCAGTGAAAACGGGGGAGGCTACACCTTC	NA	NA	TRBJ1-2	TRBV6-1
CASSLSGTGGGGYTF	TGTGCCAGCAGTTTATCTGGGACAGGAGGGGGTGGCTACACCTTC	TRBD1	NA	TRBJ1-2	TRBV27
CASSPGLAGGQETQYF	TGTGCCAGCTCCCCGGGACTAGCGGGAGGCCAAGAGACCCAGTACTTC	TRBD2	NA	TRBJ2-5	TRBV19
CASSQGGAQNTEAFF	TGTGCCAGCAGCCAAGGTGGGGCTCAGAACACTGAAGCTTTCTTT	NA	NA	TRBJ1-1	TRBV4-2
CASQGSGGPWSTDTQYF	TGTGCCTCTCAGGGGAGCGGGGGGCCTTGGAGCACAGATACGCAGTATTTT	TRBD2	few	TRBJ2-3	TRBV2